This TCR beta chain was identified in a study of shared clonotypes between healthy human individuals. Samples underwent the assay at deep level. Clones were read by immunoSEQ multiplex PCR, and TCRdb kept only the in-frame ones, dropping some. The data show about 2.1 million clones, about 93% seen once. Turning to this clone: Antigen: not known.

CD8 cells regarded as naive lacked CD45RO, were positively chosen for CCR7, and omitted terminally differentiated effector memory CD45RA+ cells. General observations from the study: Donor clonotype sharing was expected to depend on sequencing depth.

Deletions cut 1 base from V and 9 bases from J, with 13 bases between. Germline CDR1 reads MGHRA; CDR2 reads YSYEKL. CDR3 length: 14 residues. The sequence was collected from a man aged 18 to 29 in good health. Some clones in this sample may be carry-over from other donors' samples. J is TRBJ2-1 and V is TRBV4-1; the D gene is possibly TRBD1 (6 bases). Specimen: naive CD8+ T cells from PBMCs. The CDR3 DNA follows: TGCGCCAGCAGCCAAGGGGGGCCCGGCGCTGAGCAGTTCTTC. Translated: CASSQGGPGAEQFF.